Listed below are T cell receptor beta chains from one sample, sequenced in a study of shared clonotypes between healthy human individuals. The data were produced by immunoSEQ multiplex PCR, yet TCRdb's version contains in-frame clones alone and is incomplete. Here the sample spans about 2.5 million clones, around 90% being singletons. The sample was naive CD4+ T cells from PBMCs. The receptors here all came from a man younger than 35 in good health. Some clones in this sample may be carry-over from other donors' samples. Both conserved end residues are part of each CDR3. The D gene is left open where the match is weak. Only some rows state a clone size, as once, few, many or a class for expanded clones.

v_call	j_call	d_call	clone_size	cdr3_nt	cdr3_aa
TRBV6-5	TRBJ1-5	NA	NA	TGTGCCAGCTCTCCCGAGGGGCGGCAGCCCCAGCATTTT	CASSPEGRQPQHF
TRBV7-7	TRBJ2-5	TRBD1	NA	TGTGCCAGCAGCTTAGGCAGGGGGCTTCTCCTAGATTACTTGCAAGAGACCCAGTACTTC	CASSLGRGLLLDYLQETQYF
TRBV5-1	TRBJ2-7	TRBD2	NA	TGCGCCAGCAGCTTGGGGCTAGCGGGGCCGACGTGGGAGCAGTACTTC	CASSLGLAGPTWEQYF
TRBV27	TRBJ2-5	TRBD2	once	TGTGCCAGCAGTACTACGGGACTAGGGTTCTCCCAGTACTTC	CASSTTGLGFSQYF
TRBV9	TRBJ2-7	NA	NA	TGTGCCAGCAGCCCAAACACATTTACCTACGAGCAGTACTTC	CASSPNTFTYEQYF
TRBV28	TRBJ1-2	NA	NA	TGTGCCAGCAGCCAGGGTTCTAGGGGAGGCTACACCTTC	CASSQGSRGGYTF
TRBV2	TRBJ2-7	NA	NA	TGTGCCAGCAGGCTGGACAGTCCCTACGAGCAGTACTTC	CASRLDSPYEQYF
TRBV7-8	TRBJ2-7	NA	NA	TGTGCCAGCAGCTTAGGTGGTCAGGGACCTACCTACGAGCAGTACTTC	CASSLGGQGPTYEQYF
TRBV28	TRBJ2-1	NA	NA	TGTGCCAGCAGTTCCCGCTCCGGGGGGCCTTCGAGCTCCTACAATGAGCAGTTCTTC	CASSSRSGGPSSSYNEQFF
TRBV4-1	TRBJ2-1	TRBD2	once	TGCGCCAGCAGTAAGCGGGAGCAGTATGAGCAGTTCTTC	CASSKREQYEQFF
TRBV6-5	TRBJ1-5	NA	NA	TGTGCCCCCAAATTGGAGCAGCCCCAGCATTTT	CAPKLEQPQHF
TRBV27	TRBJ2-1	TRBD2	NA	TGTGCCAGCAGTTTATCCAGATTAAGCGGGAGGGCCATCAATGAGCAGTTCTTC	CASSLSRLSGRAINEQFF
TRBV6-5	TRBJ2-2	NA	NA	TGTGCCACCTCTGGGACGTCGGTCACCGGGGAGCTGTTTTTT	CATSGTSVTGELFF
TRBV2	TRBJ2-7	NA	few	TGTGCCAGCAGTGAACAGGGAAGGGAGTACTTC	CASSEQGREYF